These T cell receptor beta chains were read from a single sample in a study of shared clonotypes between healthy human individuals. Generated by immunoSEQ multiplex PCR, the TCRdb table keeps only in-frame clones and is missing some. This table has approximately 320,000 clones, 74% appearing once. Sequencing was carried out using memory CD4+ T cells sorted from blood. These receptors all come from a man between 25 and 39 years old in good health. Both conserved end residues are part of each CDR3.

cdr3_length	v_call	j_call	cdr3_aa
13	TRBV7-8	TRBJ1-5	CASSRGGNQPQHF
13	TRBV27	TRBJ2-5	CASSSGIGKTQYF
14	TRBV5-4	TRBJ2-1	CASSPRDRDNEQFF
13	TRBV7-8	TRBJ1-1	CASSLAGGIEAFF
13	TRBV7-9	TRBJ2-7	CASSPSGRGEQYF
13	TRBV15	TRBJ2-5	CATSREQVETQYF
11	TRBV28	TRBJ2-1	CASSPRNEQFF
10	TRBV20-1	TRBJ1-2	CSAEKGGYTF
17	TRBV5-1	TRBJ2-3	CASSFISGGEVTDTQYF
15	TRBV5-1	TRBJ2-1	CASSLGRVPEERQFF
19	TRBV4-2	TRBJ2-2	CASSQETLGGSANTGELFF
10	TRBV6-1	TRBJ2-5	CASRMETQYF
14	TRBV6-5	TRBJ1-2	CASSYSRVSDGYTF
15	TRBV5-4	TRBJ1-4	CASSLRQGEGEKLFF
12	TRBV6-4	TRBJ1-1	CASSDYRGQAFF
11	TRBV28	TRBJ1-1	CASRGITEAFF